This entry features one TCR beta chain sequence. These data originate in a study of T cells in Graves' hyperthyroidism and ophthalmopathy. RNA transcripts served as the template for amplifying TCR beta CDR3 regions. An initial round of RT-PCR targeting the TCR CDR3 relied on the HTBI primer set. TCRdb passed the multiplex PCR reads through MiXCR, listing each CDR3 protein once. The data contain 600,000 or so distinct CDR3 sequences, 12% to 15% of them singletons. The V end lost 5 bases, the J end lost 1 base, and 17 bases lay between the germline ends. The CDR3 runs 16 residues. This TCR was sampled from a woman between 18 and 29 years old with Graves' ophthalmopathy. The V gene is TRBV12-3 or TRBV12-4, the J gene TRBJ1-1; D may be TRBD1 (5 bases). The source material was blood. CDR3 protein: CASSPPVVGTNTEAFF. In DNA form, the CDR3 reads TGTGCCAGCAGTCCCCCCGTGGTGGGGACGAACACTGAAGCTTTCTTT.